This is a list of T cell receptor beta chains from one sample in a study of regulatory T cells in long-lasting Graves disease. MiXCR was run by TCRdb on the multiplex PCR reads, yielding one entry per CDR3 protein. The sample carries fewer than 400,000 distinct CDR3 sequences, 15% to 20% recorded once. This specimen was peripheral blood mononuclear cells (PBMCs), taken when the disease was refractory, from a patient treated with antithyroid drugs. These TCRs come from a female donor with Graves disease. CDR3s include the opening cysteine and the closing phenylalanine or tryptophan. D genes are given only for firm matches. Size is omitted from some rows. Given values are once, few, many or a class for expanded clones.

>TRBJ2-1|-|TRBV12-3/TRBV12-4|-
TGTGCCAGCAGTGCTGTAGACCAATGGGGCAATGAGCAGTTCTTC
CASSAVDQWGNEQFF
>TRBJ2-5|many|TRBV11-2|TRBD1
TGTGCCAGCAGCCTGTGGACAGGGGGCTTCGGCAGGGAGACCCAGTACTTC
CASSLWTGGFGRETQYF
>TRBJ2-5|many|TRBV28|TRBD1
TGTGCCAGCAGTTCGAGACAGGGGGCGCTGGAGACCCAGTACTTC
CASSSRQGALETQYF
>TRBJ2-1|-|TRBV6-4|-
TGTGCCAGCAGTGACAGGCCCCGGGGCAGCTCCTACAATAAGCAGTCCTTC
CASSDRPRGSSYNKQSF
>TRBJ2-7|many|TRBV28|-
TGTGCCAGCAGTTTATATGGGGGAAACGACGAGCAGTACTTC
CASSLYGGNDEQYF
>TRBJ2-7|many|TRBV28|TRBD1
TGTGCCAGCAGTTCTGCACAGGGGCCTCGCGAGCAGTACTTC
CASSSAQGPREQYF
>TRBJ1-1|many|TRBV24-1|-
TGTGCCACCACCCCGGGAGGGGTAGCTTTCTTT
CATTPGGVAFF
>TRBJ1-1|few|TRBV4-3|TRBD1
TGCGCCAGCAGCCTCAGGGGGATGAACGCTGAAGCTTTCTTT
CASSLRGMNAEAFF
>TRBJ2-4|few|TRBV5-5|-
TGTGCCAGCAGCTACGACTACCAAAACATTCAGTACTTC
CASSYDYQNIQYF
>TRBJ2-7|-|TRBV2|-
TGTGCCAGCAGTGAAGCGTGGGGTGCCTACGAGCAGTACTTC
CASSEAWGAYEQYF
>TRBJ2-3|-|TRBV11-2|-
TGTGCCAGCAGGGCGGGGAAGGGGCTTTCTCAAACAGATACGCAGTATTTT
CASRAGKGLSQTDTQYF
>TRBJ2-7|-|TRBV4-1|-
TGCGCCAGCAGCCAAGATCTACCCCCTCAGGGAATCTACGAGCAGTACTTC
CASSQDLPPQGIYEQYF
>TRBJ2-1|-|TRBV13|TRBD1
TGTGCCAGCTACGAAGGCCCCGGGACAGGGGGTTTAGAGCAGTTCTTC
CASYEGPGTGGLEQFF
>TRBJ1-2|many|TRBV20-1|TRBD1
TGCAGTGCTCCTGGGACAGGGGACTCCTATGGCTACACCTTC
CSAPGTGDSYGYTF
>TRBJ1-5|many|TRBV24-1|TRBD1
TGTGCCACCAGTGATGGACAGGTCGGGGGACAGCCCCAGCATTTT
CATSDGQVGGQPQHF
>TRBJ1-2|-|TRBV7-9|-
TGTGCCAGCAGCTTACAGAACAGGGAAGGGACGGCTAACTATGGCTACACCTTC
CASSLQNREGTANYGYTF
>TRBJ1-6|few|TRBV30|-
TGTGCCTGCGTTGGGGGAAACTATTCACCCCTCCACTTT
CACVGGNYSPLHF
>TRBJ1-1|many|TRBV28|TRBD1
TGTGCCAGCCGCGCGCAGGGGGCAGTGAACACTGAAGCTTTCTTT
CASRAQGAVNTEAFF
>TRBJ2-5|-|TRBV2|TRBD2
TGTGCCAGCAGTTTGGGGACTAGCGGGAGGGCGGAGACCCAGTACTTC
CASSLGTSGRAETQYF
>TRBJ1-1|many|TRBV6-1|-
TGTGCCAGCAGTCCATACGGAGGTACGGGGACTGAAGCTTTCTTT
CASSPYGGTGTEAFF
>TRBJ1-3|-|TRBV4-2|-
TGTGCCAGCAGCCAAGATCCCGGTCGGACTGGAAACACCATATATTTT
CASSQDPGRTGNTIYF
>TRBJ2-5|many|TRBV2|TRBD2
TGTGCCAGCAGTGCATCTTCTAGCGGGGGGGAGGCCCAGTACTTC
CASSASSSGGEAQYF
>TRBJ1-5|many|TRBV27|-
TGTGCCAGTCAAACGCTAGGTAGCAATCAGCCCCAGCATTTT
CASQTLGSNQPQHF
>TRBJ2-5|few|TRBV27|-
TGTGCCAGCAGTTTATCGGGGCGGGGAGCCCCCGGGGAGACCCAGTACTTC
CASSLSGRGAPGETQYF
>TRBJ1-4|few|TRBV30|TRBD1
TGTGCCTGGCGCTGGACAGGGGGCAGCGAAAAACTGTTTTTT
CAWRWTGGSEKLFF
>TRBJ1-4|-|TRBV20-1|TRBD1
TGCAGTGCTACCTGGACAGGGACCGAAAAACTGTTTTTT
CSATWTGTEKLFF
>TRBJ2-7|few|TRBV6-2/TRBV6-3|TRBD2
TGTGCCAGCACATGGACTAGCGGGAGCGACTACGAGCAGTACTTC
CASTWTSGSDYEQYF
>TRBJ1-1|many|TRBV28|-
TGTGCCAGCAGTTTAGGGGGGCGGGGAGGGGTAGAAGCTTTCTTT
CASSLGGRGGVEAFF
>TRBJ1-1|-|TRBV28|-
TGTGCCAGCAGCTTAACCCCCTATTCGGGAATGGACACTGAAGCTTTCTTT
CASSLTPYSGMDTEAFF
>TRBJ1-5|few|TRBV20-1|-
TGCAGTGCTAGACGGAATACAGGGAGACTTAGCAATCAGCCCCAGCATTTT
CSARRNTGRLSNQPQHF
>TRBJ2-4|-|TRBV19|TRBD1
TGTGCCAGCCGGGACAGGGTTGGGTCCTTTGCCAAAAACATTCAGTACTTC
CASRDRVGSFAKNIQYF
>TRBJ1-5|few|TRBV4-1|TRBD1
TGCGCCAGCAGCCACCTCCCCGACAGGGGCCGTCGGCAGCCCCAGCATTTT
CASSHLPDRGRRQPQHF
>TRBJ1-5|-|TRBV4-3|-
TGCGCCAGCAGCCAAGACAATCAGCCCCAGCATTTT
CASSQDNQPQHF
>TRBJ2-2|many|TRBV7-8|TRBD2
TGTGCCAGCAGCCCACTGACTAGCGGGAGGTCTCTCACCGGGGAGCTGTTTTTT
CASSPLTSGRSLTGELFF
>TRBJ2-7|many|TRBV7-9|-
TGTGCCAGCAGCCGAGGACAGAATGGCGAGCAGTACTTC
CASSRGQNGEQYF
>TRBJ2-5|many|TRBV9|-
TGTGCCAGCAGCGTAGAGGCTAGAGGGGAGACCCAGTACTTC
CASSVEARGETQYF
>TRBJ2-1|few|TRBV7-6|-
TGTGCCAGCAGCTTAGGGGATAGTGCCTTCTATGAGCAGTTCTTC
CASSLGDSAFYEQFF
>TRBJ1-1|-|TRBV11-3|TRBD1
TGTGCCAGCAGGGAGACAGGGGGCATAACTGAAGCTTTCTTT
CASRETGGITEAFF
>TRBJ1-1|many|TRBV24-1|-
TGTGCCACCAGTCGACAGGCGGGGACTGAAGCTTTCTTT
CATSRQAGTEAFF
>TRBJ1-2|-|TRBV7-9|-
TGTGCCAGCAGCTCCCCAGGTGGAGGGGACTATGGCTACACCTTC
CASSSPGGGDYGYTF
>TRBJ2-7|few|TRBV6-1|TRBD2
TGTGCCAGCAGTGAAGGTTACAGCGGGAGGGAATACGAGCAGTACTTC
CASSEGYSGREYEQYF
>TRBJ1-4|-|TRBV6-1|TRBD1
TGTGCCAGCAGTCCGGACAGGGGATTAGGAAAACTGTTTTTT
CASSPDRGLGKLFF
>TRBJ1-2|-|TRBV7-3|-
TGTGCCAGCAGCTTGGATCCGCGGGGGGGCCTTGGCTACACCTTC
CASSLDPRGGLGYTF
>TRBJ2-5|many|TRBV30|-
TGTGCCTGGAGTGTGTTGGGACGAGTCCAAGAGACCCAGTACTTC
CAWSVLGRVQETQYF
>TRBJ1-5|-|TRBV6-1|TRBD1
TGTGCCAGCAGGAGCAGACAGGGAAGCAATCAGCCCCAGCATTTT
CASRSRQGSNQPQHF
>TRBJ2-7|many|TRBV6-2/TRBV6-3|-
TGTGCCAGCAGTTATACCCGGCGGCTGGGCGAGCAGTACTTC
CASSYTRRLGEQYF
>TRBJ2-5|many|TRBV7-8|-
TGTGCCAGCAGCCCTGGAAGGGGCAGGGAGACCCAGTACTTC
CASSPGRGRETQYF
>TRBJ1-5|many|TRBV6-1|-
TGTGCCAGCAGACGCCGGGTAGCGGAGAGCAATCAGCCCCAGCATTTT
CASRRRVAESNQPQHF
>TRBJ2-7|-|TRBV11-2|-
TGTGCCAGCAGCTTGAACCGTGACTACGAGCAGTACTTC
CASSLNRDYEQYF
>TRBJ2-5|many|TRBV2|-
TGTGCCAGCATCCCTCTTGGTAGCGCGGAGACCCAGTACTTC
CASIPLGSAETQYF
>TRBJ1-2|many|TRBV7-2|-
TGTGCCAGCAGCTTAGGTTTAGCGCCCGGCTATGGCTACACCTTC
CASSLGLAPGYGYTF
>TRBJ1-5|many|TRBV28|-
TGTGCCAGCAGACAGCTACAGGGTACGGGCAATCAGCCCCAGCATTTT
CASRQLQGTGNQPQHF
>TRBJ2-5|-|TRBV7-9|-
TGTGCCAGCAGCTCCCCGAGGGTGTCAGCGGAGACCCAGTACTTC
CASSSPRVSAETQYF
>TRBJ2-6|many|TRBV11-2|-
TGTGCCAGCAGCTACGCCCGGGCCAACGTCCTGACTTTC
CASSYARANVLTF
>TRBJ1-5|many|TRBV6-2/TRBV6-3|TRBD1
TGTGCCAGCAACCACCCCCGGACAGGGGTCGTTCAGCCCCAGCATTTT
CASNHPRTGVVQPQHF
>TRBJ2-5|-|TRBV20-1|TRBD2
TGCAGTGCTCGCTTACTAGCGGGAGTTGAGACCCAGTACTTC
CSARLLAGVETQYF
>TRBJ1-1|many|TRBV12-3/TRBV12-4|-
TGTGCCAGCGGGGGGGGCCCTGAAGCTTTCTTT
CASGGGPEAFF
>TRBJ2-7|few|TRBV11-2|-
TGTGCCAGCAGCCACGGGACCGAGGCCATACTGTGGGAGCAGTACTTC
CASSHGTEAILWEQYF
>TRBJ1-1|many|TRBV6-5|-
TGTGCCAGCAGTTACGGAAACATGAACACTGAAGCTTTCTTT
CASSYGNMNTEAFF
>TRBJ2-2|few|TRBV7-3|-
TGTGCCAGCAGCTTAATATCGGGGGTCGGGGAGCTGTTTTTT
CASSLISGVGELFF